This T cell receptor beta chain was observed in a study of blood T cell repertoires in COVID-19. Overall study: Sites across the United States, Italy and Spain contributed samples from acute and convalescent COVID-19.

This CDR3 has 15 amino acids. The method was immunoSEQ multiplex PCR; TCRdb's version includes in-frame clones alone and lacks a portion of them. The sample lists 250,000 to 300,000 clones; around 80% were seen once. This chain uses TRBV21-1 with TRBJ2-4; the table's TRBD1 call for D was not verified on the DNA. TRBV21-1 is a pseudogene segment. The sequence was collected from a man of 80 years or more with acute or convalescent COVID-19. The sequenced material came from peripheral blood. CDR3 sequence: CASSNRQGIRNIQYF. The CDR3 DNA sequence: TGTGCCAGCAGCAACCGACAGGGGATAAGAAACATTCAGTACTTC.